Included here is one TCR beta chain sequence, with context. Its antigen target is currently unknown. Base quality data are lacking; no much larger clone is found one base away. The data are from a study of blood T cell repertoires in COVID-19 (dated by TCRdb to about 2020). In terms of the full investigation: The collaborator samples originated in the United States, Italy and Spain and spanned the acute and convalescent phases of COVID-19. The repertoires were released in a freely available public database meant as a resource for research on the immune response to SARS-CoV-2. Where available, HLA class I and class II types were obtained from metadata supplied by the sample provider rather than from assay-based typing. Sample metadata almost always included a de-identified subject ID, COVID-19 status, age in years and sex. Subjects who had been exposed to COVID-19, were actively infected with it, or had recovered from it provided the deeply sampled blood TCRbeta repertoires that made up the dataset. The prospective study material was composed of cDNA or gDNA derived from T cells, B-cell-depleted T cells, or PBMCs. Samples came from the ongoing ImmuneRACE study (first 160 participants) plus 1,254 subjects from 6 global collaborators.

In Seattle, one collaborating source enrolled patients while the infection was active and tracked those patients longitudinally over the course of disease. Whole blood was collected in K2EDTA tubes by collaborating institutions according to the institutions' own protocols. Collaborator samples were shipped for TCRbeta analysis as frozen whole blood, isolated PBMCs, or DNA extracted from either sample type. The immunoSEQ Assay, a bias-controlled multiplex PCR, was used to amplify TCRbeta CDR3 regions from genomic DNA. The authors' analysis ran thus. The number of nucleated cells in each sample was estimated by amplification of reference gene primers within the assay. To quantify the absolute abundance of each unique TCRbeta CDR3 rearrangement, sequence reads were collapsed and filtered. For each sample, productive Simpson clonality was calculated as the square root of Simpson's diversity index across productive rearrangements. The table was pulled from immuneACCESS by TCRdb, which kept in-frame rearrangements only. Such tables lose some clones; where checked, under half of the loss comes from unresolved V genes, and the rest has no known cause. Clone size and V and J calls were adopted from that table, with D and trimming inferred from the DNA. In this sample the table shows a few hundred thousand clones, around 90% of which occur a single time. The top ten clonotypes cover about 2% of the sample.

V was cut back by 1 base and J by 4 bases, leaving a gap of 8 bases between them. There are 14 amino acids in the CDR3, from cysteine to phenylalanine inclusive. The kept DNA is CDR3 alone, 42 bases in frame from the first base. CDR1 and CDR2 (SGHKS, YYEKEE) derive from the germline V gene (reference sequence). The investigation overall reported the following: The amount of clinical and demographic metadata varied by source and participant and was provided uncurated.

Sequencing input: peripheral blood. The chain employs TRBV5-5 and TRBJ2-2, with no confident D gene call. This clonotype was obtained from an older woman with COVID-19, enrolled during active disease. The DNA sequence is TGTGCCAGCAGCTTGCAGGCTACCACCGGGGAGCTGTTTTTT. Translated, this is CASSLQATTGELFF.